This T cell receptor (beta chain) came from a study of Ad26.COV2.S vaccination and SARS-CoV-2 variants. Using immunoSEQ multiplex PCR, the repertoire was profiled, and TCRdb retains in-frame clones only, with some absent. The sample shows fewer than 300,000 clones, roughly 86% of them seen only once. The treatment: some 19 received Ad26.COV2.S at low or high dose, single or two shots; several received placebo; per-sample allocation not given. The investigators took samples on day 63 after the first vaccine or placebo injection. The sample consisted of peripheral blood, taken in a trial of Ad26.COV2.S vaccine versus placebo. This sequence originates from a person between 18 and 60 years old who received the Ad26.COV2.S COVID-19 vaccine or a placebo.

CDR3 loop: CSASVAESSSYNEQFF. In DNA, the CDR3 is TGCAGTGCTAGTGTGGCGGAATCGAGCTCCTACAATGAGCAGTTCTTC. This rearrangement joins TRBV20-1 to TRBJ2-1; D not resolved. The V gene lost 3 bases and the J gene lost 0 bases, with 15 bases spanning the gap. CDR1 DFQATT and CDR2 SNEGSKA come from the germline V gene (reference sequence). There are 16 residues in the CDR3.